The 5 T cell receptor beta chains given below trace back to one sample, sequenced in a study of T cells in tuberculosis (dated by TCRdb to the late 2010s). Library construction relied on the immunoSEQ multiplex PCR assay. TCRdb re-hosts the immuneACCESS table, in-frame sequences only. Its copies lack some clones; in the studies checked, an unresolved V gene accounts for under half of them, and the cause for the rest is not known. The sample profile shows tens of thousands of clones; under 95% of them were found once. The ten top clones hold nearly 2.5% of the sample. The sample's time point label, decoded: new active TB diagnosis, blood taken before or within 7 days of starting treatment. The material sequenced was PBMCs, taken at tuberculosis diagnosis. Receptor source: an adult with tuberculosis.

V usage is TRBV30 and J usage is TRBJ1-4; 9 bases line up with TRBD1. V lost 0 bases, J lost 8 bases, and 4 bases stayed unmatched. The length of the CDR3 is 14 residues. Germline CDR1 and CDR2: GTSNPN and SVGIG (reference sequence). The CDR3 DNA is TGTGCCTGGAGTGTAGGACAGGGGTTGGAAAAACTGTTTTTT. It yields the protein CAWSVGQGLEKLFF.

This rearrangement joins TRBV7-3 to TRBJ1-2, with TRBD1 as a possible D gene (5 bases). The CDR3 length is 14 residues. Trimming pared 5 bases from V and 3 bases from J, leaving 13 bases between. The germline V gene has CDR1 SGHTA and CDR2 FQGTGA. CDR3 coding DNA: TGTGCCAGCAGCCCGACAGCAACCCACTATGGCTACACCTTC. It specifies CASSPTATHYGYTF. The full variable domain, its missing parts supplied by reference TRBV7-3 and TRBJ1-2, is GAGVSQTPSNKVTEKGKYVELRCDPISGHTALYWYRQSLGQGPEFLIYFQGTGAADDSGLPNDRFFAVRPEGSVSTLKIQRTERGDSAVYLCASSPTATHYGYTFGSGTRLTVV.

The CDR3, as DNA: TGTGCCAGCAGTTCCCGGGACAGACACGACGAGCAGTACGTC. Amino acid sequence: CASSSRDRHDEQYV. This sequence joins TRBV6-6 and TRBJ2-7; 7 bases are a match to TRBD1. Germline V CDR1 and CDR2: MNHNY, SVGAGI (reference sequence). This CDR3 has 14 amino acids. V lost 4 bases and J lost 5; bases outside the gene matches: 8.

The V call is TRBV11-2, the J call TRBJ2-7; a weak D match, TRBD2 (5 bases). Germline assignment: CDR1 SGHAT and CDR2 FQNNGV. The CDR3 spans 14 residues. V was clipped by 0 bases and J by 6 bases, with 12 bases between them. The CDR3 DNA follows: TGTGCCAGCAGCTTAGAGGTCGGGGTCGGCGAGCAGTACGTC. Translating it yields CASSLEVGVGEQYV.

The V and J genes are TRBV30 and TRBJ2-3; TRBD2 matches 10 bases. CDR1 is GTSNPN, CDR2 SVGIG, per germline (reference sequence). CDR3 length: 15 residues. The V gene end was trimmed by 2 bases and the J gene end by 5 bases; junction bases not matched to a gene: 7. CDR3 DNA sequence: TGTGCCTGGAGTCCGAGCGGGGGGGCCGGAGATACGCAGTATTTT. Protein product: CAWSPSGGAGDTQYF.